This passage covers 32 T cell receptor beta chains from one sample sequenced in a study of regulatory T cells in long-lasting Graves disease. Noted time point: newly diagnosed GD, antithyroid drugs for less than 3 months. Making the TCR library involved RNA that had been extracted from PBMCs. The authors built TCR beta libraries using iRepertoire HTBI primers and Arm-PCR of CDR3 regions. TCRdb itself ran the multiplex PCR reads through MiXCR, one entry per CDR3 protein. The sample yields about 530,000 distinct CDR3 sequences, about 16% seen once. The same specimen was also included in a second study, on T cells in Graves' hyperthyroidism and ophthalmopathy.

Here the sequenced sample was peripheral blood mononuclear cells (PBMCs), taken at new diagnosis, from a patient treated with antithyroid drugs. These receptors were taken from a woman aged 35-65 years with Graves disease.

J is TRBJ2-2 and V is TRBV5-5; 7 nucleotides line up with TRBD1. Germline CDR1 SGHKS, CDR2 YYEKEE (reference sequence). The V and J ends lost 4 bases and 1 base, in that order; junction bases with no gene match: 7. The CDR3 sequence is 16 residues long. CDR3 nucleotides: TGTGCCAGCAGCGTAAGGGACAGACAGAACACCGGGGAGCTGTTTTTT. Translation gives CASSVRDRQNTGELFF.

Ten or more counts support this clonotype. The V call is TRBV11-1, the J call TRBJ2-5; 8 bases match TRBD1. The germline V gene has CDR1 SGHAT and CDR2 FQDESV (reference sequence). The junction had 10 bases not matched to a gene; V was cut back by 5 bases and J by 5 bases. CDR3 length: 15 amino acids. CDR3 sequence: CASSETRGPVETQYF. The CDR3 DNA sequence: TGTGCCAGCAGCGAGACCAGGGGGCCCGTCGAGACCCAGTACTTC.

This clonotype showed up many times. V usage is TRBV12-3 or TRBV12-4 and J usage is TRBJ2-1, with D possibly TRBD1 on 5 matching bases. V was shortened by 6 bases and J by 3 bases, with 12 bases between the two germline ends. This CDR3 comprises 14 residues. CDR3 sequence (DNA): TGTGCCAGCAGAGACAGTTCTCTCTACAATGAGCAGTTCTTC. Protein: CASRDSSLYNEQFF.

The genes are TRBV2 and TRBJ1-3; D remains ambiguous. V lost 8 bases to trimming and J lost 0 bases, with 8 bases between them. This CDR3 is built from 13 residues. Germline V gene sequence: CDR1 SNHLY, CDR2 FYNNEI. As DNA, the CDR3 is TGTGCCAGCTGGGAGAGCTCTGGAAACACCATATATTTT. This sequence encodes CASWESSGNTIYF.

The chain employs TRBV7-9 and TRBJ2-5, with D possibly matching TRBD2 (6 bases). Germline CDR1 and CDR2: SEHNR and FQNEAQ (reference sequence). V gave up 4 bases and J gave up 5 bases, with 14 bases separating them. The CDR3 runs to 14 residues. This CDR3 is CASSWDSMGETQYF. The CDR3 DNA is TGTGCCAGCAGCTGGGACTCCATGGGGGAGACCCAGTACTTC.

This clonotype has at least ten counts. The chain uses TRBV28 and TRBJ1-5, with 8 bases fitting TRBD1. CDR3 length equals 15 residues. Germline assignment: CDR1 MDHEN and CDR2 SYDVKM. V lost 5 bases to trimming and J lost 4 bases; unmatched junction nucleotides: 7. The CDR3 spells CASSPPGGANQPQHF. As DNA, the CDR3 is TGTGCCAGCAGTCCTCCAGGGGGCGCGAATCAGCCCCAGCATTTT.

V and J are TRBV19 and TRBJ1-5; the match to TRBD1 covers 7 bases. The CDR3 is made up of 14 amino acids. Germline CDR1 is LNHDA and CDR2 is SQIVND (reference sequence). The V and J ends lost 3 bases and 4 bases, in that order; junction bases with no gene match: 3. The DNA of the CDR3 is TGTGCCAGTAGTATGACAGGGTATAATCAGCCCCAGCATTTT. This encodes CASSMTGYNQPQHF. Complete variable domain (other parts from reference TRBV19 and TRBJ1-5): DGGITQSPKYLFRKEGQNVTLSCEQNLNHDAMYWYRQDPGQGLRLIYYSQIVNDFQKGDIAEGYSVSREKKESFPLTVTSAQKNPTAFYLCASSMTGYNQPQHFGDGTRLSIL.

The V gene is TRBV7-9, the J gene TRBJ2-1; 7 bases match TRBD2. Losses at the gene ends were 1 base for V and 0 bases for J; bases not matched to a gene: 6. Germline CDR1 reads SEHNR; CDR2 reads FQNEAQ (reference sequence). The CDR3 spans 17 residues. CDR3 loop: CASSLGTRTSSYNEQFF. The CDR3 region has the DNA TGTGCCAGCAGCTTAGGAACTAGGACTAGCTCCTACAATGAGCAGTTCTTC.

This clonotype was counted many times. This chain uses TRBV3-1 with TRBJ2-2; no reliable D call. V lost 3 bases and J lost 1, with 6 bases in between. Germline CDR1 is LGHDT and CDR2 is YNNKEL (reference sequence). This CDR3 has 14 residues. CDR3 in amino acids: CASSHTGNTGELFF. In DNA, the CDR3 is TGTGCCAGCAGCCATACGGGGAACACCGGGGAGCTGTTTTTT. Complete variable domain (other parts from reference TRBV3-1 and TRBJ2-2): DTAVSQTPKYLVTQMGNDKSIKCEQNLGHDTMYWYKQDSKKFLKIMFSYNNKELIINETVPNRFSPKSPDKAHLNLHINSLELGDSAVYFCASSHTGNTGELFFGEGSRLTVL.

The V gene is TRBV7-9, the J gene TRBJ1-6; 9 nucleotides match TRBD1. Germline assignment: CDR1 SEHNR and CDR2 FQNEAQ (reference sequence). The CDR3 is made up of 16 amino acids. V shed 4 bases and J 6 bases; nucleotides not matched to a gene: 7. As DNA, the CDR3 is TGTGCCAGCAGCTCTCGGGACAGGGTTACTAATTCACCCCTCCACTTT. This sequence encodes CASSSRDRVTNSPLHF.

This clonotype was recorded at least ten times. The rearrangement links TRBV6-1 to TRBJ1-4, with TRBD1 matching over 7 bases. V gave up 5 bases and J gave up 6 bases; unmatched junction bases: 9. CDR1 is MNHNS, CDR2 SASEGT, per germline. This CDR3 contains 15 residues. CDR3: CASSPRQGLDEKLFF. In nucleotides, the CDR3 is TGTGCCAGCAGTCCACGACAGGGTTTAGATGAAAAACTGTTTTTT.

This clonotype was counted only a few times. The V call is TRBV12-3 or TRBV12-4, the J call TRBJ2-4; D possibly matches TRBD1 or TRBD2 (5 bases each). This CDR3 comprises 15 residues. V was clipped by 1 base and J by 7 bases, with 14 bases between them. Written as DNA, the CDR3 is TGTGCCAGCAGTTTAGGTGAGGGACGTTGGAACATTCAGTACTTC. This translates into CASSLGEGRWNIQYF.

This clonotype has at least ten counts. The V and J genes are TRBV24-1 and TRBJ1-5; 9 bases match TRBD1. The CDR3 is 17 residues long. The V and J ends lost 5 bases and 8 bases, in that order; junction bases with no gene match: 15. CDR1 is KGHDR, CDR2 SFDVKD, per germline. CDR3 sequence reads: CATSAKPGQGPVEPQHF. The CDR3 DNA reads TGTGCCACCAGTGCCAAACCGGGACAGGGACCCGTGGAGCCCCAGCATTTT.

This clonotype appeared many times. V is TRBV30 and J is TRBJ1-1; D is uncertain. Per the germline V gene, CDR1 is GTSNPN and CDR2 is SVGIG (reference sequence). This CDR3 comprises 14 residues. Trimming took off 0 bases at V and 4 bases at J, with 12 bases between the two ends. CDR3 sequence (DNA): TGTGCCTGGAGTGTAATAGGAGGGCCCACTGAAGCTTTCTTT. Translating it yields CAWSVIGGPTEAFF.

Concerning this clonotype: This could be a read error, since a much larger clone is one nucleotide away. The CDR3 loop reads CASSTSTGDYEQFF. CDR3 sequence (DNA): TGTGCCAGCAGCACTTCGACAGGGGACTACGAGCAGTTCTTC. The chain carries TRBV7-8 and TRBJ2-5; TRBD1 might be the D (8 bases). The last part of the DNA fits TRBJ2-1 better; the J call may be wrong. This CDR3 is 14 amino acids long. The germline CDR1 and CDR2 sequences are SGHVS and FQNEAQ.

In this sample, this clonotype turned up a few times. The V and J genes are TRBV24-1 and TRBJ2-5; D gene ambiguous. The CDR3 has 10 residues. V shed 10 bases and J shed 7 bases, with 9 bases lying between them. In germline, CDR1 is KGHDR, CDR2 SFDVKD. The CDR3 DNA reads TGTGCCACTACCGAACGGACCCAGTACTTC. This sequence encodes CATTERTQYF.

This clonotype appeared a few times. A much larger clonotype is one base distant, so this may be a read error. The J gene is TRBJ1-1, the V gene TRBV6-2 or TRBV6-3, with D possibly matching TRBD1 (6 bases). The CDR3 contains 14 residues. Germline V gene data show CDR1 as MNHEY and CDR2 as SVGEGT. The CDR3 DNA follows: TGTGCCAGCAGCTGGGGGACACTGAACACTGAAGCTTCCTTT. Translated: CASSWGTLNTEASF.

This clonotype turned up a few times. The chain uses TRBV5-6 and TRBJ2-5; 7 positions agree with TRBD2. Germline CDR1 SGHDT, CDR2 YYEEEE. This CDR3 contains 16 residues. V was pared by 0 bases and J by 1 base, with 6 bases of the junction left unmatched. The CDR3 DNA reads TGTGCCAGCAGCTTGGTTCCTAGCGGAGGCCAAGAGACCCAGTACTTC. This codes for CASSLVPSGGQETQYF.

As regards this clonotype: One base away lies a much larger clone, so this may be a sequencing read error. V is TRBV6-1 and J is TRBJ1-2; no firm D call. Trimming shortened V by 6 bases and J by 2 bases, and 16 bases separated the two germline ends. Looked up from germline, CDR1 is MNHNS and CDR2 is SASEGT. This CDR3 has 15 residues. The CDR3 sequence is CASSEIPGRNYGYTF. The CDR3 DNA sequence: TGTGCCAGCAGCGAGATCCCGGGCCGAAACTATGGCTACACCTTC.

At least ten counts were recorded for this clonotype. This rearrangement joins TRBV11-2 to TRBJ1-1; tentatively, D is TRBD1 (5 bases). Trimming removed 5 bases from V and 5 bases from J, with 15 bases in between. The CDR3 totals 14 residues. The germline V gene encodes CDR1 SGHAT and CDR2 FQNNGV. In DNA, the CDR3 is TGTGCCAGCAGCCCCCTCCAGGGCGGGACTGAAGCTTTCTTT. This gives the protein CASSPLQGGTEAFF. Filled out from reference TRBV11-2 and TRBJ1-1, the complete variable domain reads EAGVAQSPRYKIIEKRQSVAFWCNPISGHATLYWYQQILGQGPKLLIQFQNNGVVDDSQLPKDRFSAERLKGVDSTLKIQPAKLEDSAVYLCASSPLQGGTEAFFGQGTRLTVV.

This clonotype was detected many times. J is TRBJ1-1 and V is TRBV5-1; a possible D gene is TRBD1 (6 bases). The CDR3 has 14 residues. Trimming pared 4 bases from V and 0 bases from J, leaving 10 bases between. Germline V CDR1 and CDR2: SGHRS, YFSETQ. The CDR3 sequence is CASSPRGLNTEAFF. CDR3 nucleotide sequence: TGCGCCAGCAGCCCCCGGGGGCTGAACACTGAAGCTTTCTTT.

In this sample, this clonotype turned up many times. This chain connects TRBV27 to TRBJ2-3; D is possibly TRBD1 (5 bases). The CDR3 length is 13 residues. CDR1 MNHEY and CDR2 SMNVEV come from the germline V gene (reference sequence). Deletions cut 2 bases from V and 5 bases from J, with 8 bases between. CDR3 DNA: TGTGCCAGCAGTTTAGACAGATTAGATACGCAGTATTTT. Translated: CASSLDRLDTQYF.

This clonotype was counted a few times. Since a far larger clone is one base different, this is likely a read error. The chain is built from TRBV7-9 and TRBJ1-1; D not certain. The CDR3 sequence is 12 residues long. Germline assignment: CDR1 SEHNR and CDR2 FQNEAQ (reference sequence). CDR3 sequence: CTSSFANTEAFF. In DNA, the CDR3 is TGTACCAGCAGCTTTGCGAACACTGAAGCTTTCTTT.

A few counts support this clonotype. This chain connects TRBV19 to TRBJ1-2; no definite D call. The germline gives CDR1 LNHDA, CDR2 SQIVND (reference sequence). The CDR3 spans 13 residues. V was clipped by 3 bases and J by 7 bases, with 12 bases between them. CDR3 sequence reads: CASSILGGSGYTF. The CDR3 bases are TGTGCCAGTAGTATCTTGGGAGGGTCTGGCTACACCTTC.

At least ten counts were recorded for this clonotype. The chain is built from TRBV2 and TRBJ2-5, with 13 nucleotides matching TRBD2. The CDR3 is 15 residues long. Germline lookup yields CDR1 SNHLY and CDR2 FYNNEI. The trim removed 4 bases at V and 4 bases at J, leaving 3 bases unmatched. CDR3 coding DNA: TGTGCCAGCAGTGGGACTAGCGGGGGAAGAGAGACCCAGTACTTC. Translating gives CASSGTSGGRETQYF.

There are many counts of this clonotype. The chain joins TRBV3-1 to TRBJ2-1; D could derive from TRBD1 or TRBD2 (5 bases each). Germline V gene sequence: CDR1 LGHDT, CDR2 YNNKEL (reference sequence). This CDR3 region has 15 residues. V shed 2 bases and J shed 8 bases, with 16 bases lying between them. The CDR3 nucleotides are TGTGCCAGCAGCCAATCGCCGGGACCGGGCGATGAGCAGTTCTTC. Translated, it gives CASSQSPGPGDEQFF.

Concerning this clonotype: It may be a read error: a sequence one base away is much more abundant. The chain employs TRBV12-3 or TRBV12-4 and TRBJ2-3, with D possibly being TRBD2 (6 bases). There are 14 residues in the CDR3. Trimming removed 3 bases from V and 5 bases from J, with 12 bases in between. CDR3 amino acids: CASSFAGLRDTQYF. The CDR3 coding sequence is TGTGCCAGCAGTTTCGCGGGGCTCCGAGATACGCAGTATTTT.

This clonotype came up a few times. The rearrangement joins TRBV27 to TRBJ2-7; D remains ambiguous. This CDR3 contains 13 residues. Trimming left V 2 bases short and J 4 bases short, with 9 bases between. CDR1 and CDR2 (germline): MNHEY, SMNVEV (reference sequence). DNA for the CDR3: TGTGCCAGCAGTTTAACCGCGCGATACGAGCAGTACTTC. It yields the protein CASSLTARYEQYF.

This clonotype came up many times. This chain uses TRBV28 with TRBJ1-6; D not certain. The V gene's germline CDR1 is MDHEN and CDR2 SYDVKM. Trimming cost V 2 bases and J 8 bases, with 13 bases left between them. The CDR3 runs 15 residues. The CDR3 loop is CASSLKGLGDSPLHF. CDR3 nucleotides: TGTGCCAGCAGTTTAAAAGGGCTCGGGGATTCACCCCTCCACTTT. Based on the CDR3 plus reference TRBV28 and TRBJ1-6, the full variable domain is DVKVTQSSRYLVKRTGEKVFLECVQDMDHENMFWYRQDPGLGLRLIYFSYDVKMKEKGDIPEGYSVSREKKERFSLILESASTNQTSMYLCASSLKGLGDSPLHFGNGTRLTVT.

V and J are TRBV11-2 and TRBJ2-7; 9 bases fit TRBD1. The CDR3 has 14 amino acids. Germline assignment: CDR1 SGHAT and CDR2 FQNNGV. With 4 bases clipped from V and 6 bases from J, the junction kept 7 bases outside the gene matches. The DNA of the CDR3 is TGTGCCAGCAGCTCCCGGGACAGGGCTCTCGAGCAGTACTTC. This sequence encodes CASSSRDRALEQYF.

This clonotype was counted many times. The chain couples TRBV6-1 to TRBJ2-1; tentatively, D is TRBD1 or TRBD2 (5 bases each). The CDR3 has 14 amino acids. CDR1 and CDR2 from the germline V gene are MNHNS and SASEGT. With 7 bases removed from V and 3 bases from J, the gap between germline ends came to 13 bases. As DNA, the CDR3 is TGTGCCAGCAAAGCAGGGAGTAGCTACAATGAGCAGTTCTTC. Protein sequence: CASKAGSSYNEQFF.

This clonotype was recorded at least ten times. This rearrangement joins TRBV3-1 to TRBJ1-1, with 10 bases matching TRBD1. There are 15 residues in the CDR3. V gave up 4 bases and J gave up 8 bases; unmatched junction bases: 10. In germline, CDR1 is LGHDT, CDR2 YNNKEL (reference sequence). The CDR3 DNA reads as TGTGCCAGCAGCCTCGGGACAGGGGACCGTCAGGAAGCTTTCTTT. This encodes CASSLGTGDRQEAFF. Full variable domain (remainder filled in from reference TRBV3-1 and TRBJ1-1): DTAVSQTPKYLVTQMGNDKSIKCEQNLGHDTMYWYKQDSKKFLKIMFSYNNKELIINETVPNRFSPKSPDKAHLNLHINSLELGDSAVYFCASSLGTGDRQEAFFGQGTRLTVV.